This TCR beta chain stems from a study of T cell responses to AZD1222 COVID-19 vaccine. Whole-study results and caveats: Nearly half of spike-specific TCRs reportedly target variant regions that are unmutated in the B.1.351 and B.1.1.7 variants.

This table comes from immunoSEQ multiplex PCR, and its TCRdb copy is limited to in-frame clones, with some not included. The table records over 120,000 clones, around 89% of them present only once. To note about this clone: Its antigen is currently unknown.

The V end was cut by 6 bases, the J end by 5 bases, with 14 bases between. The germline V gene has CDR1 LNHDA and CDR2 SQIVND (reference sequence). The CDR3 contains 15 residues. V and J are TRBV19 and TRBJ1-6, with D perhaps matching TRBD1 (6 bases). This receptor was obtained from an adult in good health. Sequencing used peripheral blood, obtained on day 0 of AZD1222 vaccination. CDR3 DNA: TGTGCCAGTAGAACCGGACAGAGCAATAATTCACCCCTCCACTTT. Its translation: CASRTGQSNNSPLHF.